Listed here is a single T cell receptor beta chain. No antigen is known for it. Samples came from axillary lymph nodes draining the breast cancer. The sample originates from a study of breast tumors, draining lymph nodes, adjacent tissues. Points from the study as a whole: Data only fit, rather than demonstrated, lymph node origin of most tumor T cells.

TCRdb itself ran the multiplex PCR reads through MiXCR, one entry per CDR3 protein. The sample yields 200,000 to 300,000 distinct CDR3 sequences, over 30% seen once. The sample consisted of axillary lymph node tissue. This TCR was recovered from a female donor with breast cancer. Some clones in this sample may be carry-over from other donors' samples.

The DNA for the CDR3 is TGTGCCAGCAGCCAAAAGCAGCCGGGAGGGGAACAGTTCTTC. This codes for CASSQKQPGGEQFF. J is TRBJ2-1 and V is TRBV3-1; TRBD2 aligns across 8 bases. CDR3 size: 14 residues. Germline values: CDR1 LGHDT, CDR2 YNNKEL (reference sequence). Unmatched junction bases numbered 10, after V lost 2 bases and J lost 13 bases.